A single count supports the clone carrying this T cell receptor beta chain. One end of the junction does not line up with germline, which may come from a read error. How the authors handled the data: It was from reference gene primer amplification that nucleated cell counts were estimated. Measured with immunoSEQ multiplex PCR; TCRdb has only the in-frame clones, and not every one. V and J calls and clone size are as listed in that table; D and trimming were resolved from the DNA. Among a few hundred thousand clones, roughly 88% were seen once, and the ten largest hold 2.5% to 3%. The data were obtained in a study of blood T cell repertoires in COVID-19. Across the whole study: T cells, B-cell-depleted T cells, or PBMCs provided the cDNA or gDNA that served as material.

The germline V gene encodes CDR1 SSHAT and CDR2 FNYEAQ (reference sequence). This CDR3 comprises 20 residues. The sample taken for sequencing was peripheral blood. The chain combines TRBV7-7 with TRBJ1-3; 10 bases fit TRBD1. The TCR sequence derives from a woman in her 30s with active or convalescent COVID-19. CDR3 in DNA: TGTGCTAGCAGCTTAGTGGGCCCTCGACAGGGGGCGAGCTCTGGAAACACCATATATTTT. Protein: CASSLVGPRQGASSGNTIYF.